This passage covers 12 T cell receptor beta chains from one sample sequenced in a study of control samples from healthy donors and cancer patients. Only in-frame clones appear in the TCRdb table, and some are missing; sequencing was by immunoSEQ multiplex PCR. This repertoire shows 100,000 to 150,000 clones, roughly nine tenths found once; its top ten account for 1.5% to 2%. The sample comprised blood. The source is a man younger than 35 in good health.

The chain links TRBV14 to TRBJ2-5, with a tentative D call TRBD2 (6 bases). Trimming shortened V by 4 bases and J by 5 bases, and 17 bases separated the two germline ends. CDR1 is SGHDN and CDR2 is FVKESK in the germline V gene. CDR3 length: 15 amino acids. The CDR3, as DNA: TGTGCCAGCAGCCTACCACTAGGAGGGGTGGAGACCCAGTACTTC. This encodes CASSLPLGGVETQYF.

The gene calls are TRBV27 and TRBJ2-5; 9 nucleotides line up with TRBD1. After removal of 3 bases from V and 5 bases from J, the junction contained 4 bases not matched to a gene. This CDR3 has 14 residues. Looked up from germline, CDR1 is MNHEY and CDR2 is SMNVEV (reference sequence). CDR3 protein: CASSFNRGRETQYF. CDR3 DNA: TGTGCCAGCAGTTTCAACAGGGGGCGTGAGACCCAGTACTTC.

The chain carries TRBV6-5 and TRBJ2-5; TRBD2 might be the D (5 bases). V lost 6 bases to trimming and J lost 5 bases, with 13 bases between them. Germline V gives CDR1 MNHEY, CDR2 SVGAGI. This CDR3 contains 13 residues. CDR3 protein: CASRSGGPETQYF. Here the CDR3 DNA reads TGTGCCAGCAGGAGCGGCGGTCCGGAGACCCAGTACTTC.

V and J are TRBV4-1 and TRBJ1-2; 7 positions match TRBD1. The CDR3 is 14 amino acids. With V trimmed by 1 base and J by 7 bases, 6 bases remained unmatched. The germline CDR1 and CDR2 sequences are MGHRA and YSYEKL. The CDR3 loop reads CASSQVLAGGGYTF. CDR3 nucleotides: TGCGCCAGCAGCCAAGTTTTGGCAGGGGGTGGCTACACCTTC.

DNA of the CDR3: TGTGCCAGTAGCGATGACAGAAGGGAGGGTGGCTACACCTTC. Amino acids: CASSDDRREGGYTF. The V call is TRBV19, the J call TRBJ1-2; D may be TRBD1 (5 bases). The CDR3 has 14 amino acids. Germline CDR1 and CDR2: LNHDA and SQIVND (reference sequence). Trimming pared 6 bases from V and 7 bases from J, leaving 18 bases between.

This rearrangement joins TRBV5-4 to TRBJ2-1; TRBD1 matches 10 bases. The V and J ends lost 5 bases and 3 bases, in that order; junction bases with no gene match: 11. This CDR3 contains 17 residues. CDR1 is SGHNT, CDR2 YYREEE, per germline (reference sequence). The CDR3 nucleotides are TGTGCCAGCAGACGAATGACGGGACAGGGGAACTACAATGAGCAGTTCTTC. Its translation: CASRRMTGQGNYNEQFF. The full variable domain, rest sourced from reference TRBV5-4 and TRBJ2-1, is ETGVTQSPTHLIKTRGQQVTLRCSSQSGHNTVSWYQQALGQGPQFIFQYYREEENGRGNFPPRFSGLQFPNYSSELNVNALELDDSALYLCASRRMTGQGNYNEQFFGPGTRLTVL.

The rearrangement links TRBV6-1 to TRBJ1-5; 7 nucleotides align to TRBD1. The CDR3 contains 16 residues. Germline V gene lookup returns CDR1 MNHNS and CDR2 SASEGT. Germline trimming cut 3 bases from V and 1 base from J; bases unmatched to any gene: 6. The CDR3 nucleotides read TGTGCCAGCAGTGACCGGACAGGAACGAGCAATCAGCCCCAGCATTTT. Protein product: CASSDRTGTSNQPQHF.

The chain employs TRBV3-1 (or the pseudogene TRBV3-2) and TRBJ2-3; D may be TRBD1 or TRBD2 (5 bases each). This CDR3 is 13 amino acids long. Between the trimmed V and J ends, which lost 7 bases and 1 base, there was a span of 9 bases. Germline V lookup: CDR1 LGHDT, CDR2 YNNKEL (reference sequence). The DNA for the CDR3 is TGTGCCAGCACCCGGGACCGCACAGATACGCAGTATTTT. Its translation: CASTRDRTDTQYF.

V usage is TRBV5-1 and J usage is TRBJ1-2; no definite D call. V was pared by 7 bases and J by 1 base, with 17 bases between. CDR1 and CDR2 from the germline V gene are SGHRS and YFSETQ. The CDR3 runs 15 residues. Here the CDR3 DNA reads TGCGCCAGCCGGACGACCCTGTTTAATAACTATGGCTACACCTTC. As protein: CASRTTLFNNYGYTF.

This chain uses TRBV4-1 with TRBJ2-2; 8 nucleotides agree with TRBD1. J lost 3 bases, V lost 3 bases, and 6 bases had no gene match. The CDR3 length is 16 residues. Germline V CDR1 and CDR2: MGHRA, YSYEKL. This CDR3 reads CASSQRGQVHTGELFF. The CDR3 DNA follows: TGCGCCAGCAGCCAGAGGGGACAGGTGCACACCGGGGAGCTGTTTTTT.

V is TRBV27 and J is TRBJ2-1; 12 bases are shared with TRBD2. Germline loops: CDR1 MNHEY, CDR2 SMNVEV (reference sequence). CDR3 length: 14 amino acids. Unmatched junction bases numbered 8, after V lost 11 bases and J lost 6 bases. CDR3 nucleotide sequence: TGTGCCGGTTCGGGACTAGCGGGTTCCAATGAGCAGTTCTTC. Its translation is CAGSGLAGSNEQFF.

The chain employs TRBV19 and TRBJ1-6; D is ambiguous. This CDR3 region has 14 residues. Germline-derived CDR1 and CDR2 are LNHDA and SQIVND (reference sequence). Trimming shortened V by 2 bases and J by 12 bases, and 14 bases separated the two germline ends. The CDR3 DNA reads TGTGCCAGTAGTATAATCGTTGATGGGAAACCCCTCCACTTT. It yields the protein CASSIIVDGKPLHF. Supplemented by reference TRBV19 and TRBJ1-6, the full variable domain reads DGGITQSPKYLFRKEGQNVTLSCEQNLNHDAMYWYRQDPGQGLRLIYYSQIVNDFQKGDIAEGYSVSREKKESFPLTVTSAQKNPTAFYLCASSIIVDGKPLHFGNGTRLTVT.